The rows below give T cell receptor beta chains drawn from one sample of a study of T cell repertoires in cytomegalovirus infection. TCRdb reprocessed the reads with MiXCR, giving one entry per CDR3 protein. The sample includes 300,000 to 400,000 distinct CDR3 sequences, roughly 29% of them seen just once. Their specific antigens are unknown. Sequences were derived from cultured PBMCs, sampled from culture after CMV antigen stimulation. The receptors were gathered from a human donor in good health (CMV status not recorded). Some clones in this sample may be carry-over from other donors' samples. The CDR3 runs from the conserved cysteine through the conserved F or W. Each record gives: J gene, V gene, D gene, clone size, CDR3 DNA, CDR3 protein. A D gene is named only where the DNA matches it firmly. Where a row states a size, it is once, few, many or the class of an expanded clone; other rows omit it.

j_gene: TRBJ1-5; v_gene: TRBV15; d_gene: NA; abundance: few; CDR3nt: TGTGCCACCAGCACCAGACAGATACATCAGCCCCAGCATTTT; CDR3aa: CATSTRQIHQPQHF
j_gene: TRBJ2-2; v_gene: TRBV18; d_gene: NA; abundance: NA; CDR3nt: TGTGCCAGCTCACCCCCTGGGGCCACGCCGGCCGGGGAGCTGTTTTTT; CDR3aa: CASSPPGATPAGELFF
j_gene: TRBJ2-7; v_gene: TRBV6-1; d_gene: TRBD1; abundance: few; CDR3nt: TGTGCCAGCAGGAGAGAGACAGGGGGCGAGCAGTACTTC; CDR3aa: CASRRETGGEQYF
j_gene: TRBJ2-7; v_gene: TRBV18; d_gene: NA; abundance: NA; CDR3nt: TGTGCCAGCTCACCACGCAGGGAAACGGACGAGCAGTACTTC; CDR3aa: CASSPRRETDEQYF
j_gene: TRBJ1-5; v_gene: TRBV4-1; d_gene: NA; abundance: few; CDR3nt: TGCGCCAGCAGCCACCCTTCGGGGGATGCGGGCAATCAGCCCCAGCATTTT; CDR3aa: CASSHPSGDAGNQPQHF
j_gene: TRBJ2-7; v_gene: TRBV7-9; d_gene: NA; abundance: few; CDR3nt: TGTGCCAGCAGCTTCGGCGGAGAGACCTACGAGCAGTACTTC; CDR3aa: CASSFGGETYEQYF
j_gene: TRBJ1-1; v_gene: TRBV6-1; d_gene: NA; abundance: few; CDR3nt: TGTGCCAGCAGTCCCTATGACACTACGAACACTGAAGCTTTCTTT; CDR3aa: CASSPYDTTNTEAFF
j_gene: TRBJ1-6; v_gene: TRBV7-2; d_gene: NA; abundance: NA; CDR3nt: TGTGCCAGCAGCTTAATAGGCCAGATGAATTCACCCCTCCACTTT; CDR3aa: CASSLIGQMNSPLHF
j_gene: TRBJ2-7; v_gene: TRBV4-2; d_gene: NA; abundance: NA; CDR3nt: TGTGCCAGCAGCCAAGAAGTATTTTCCTACGAGCAGTACTTC; CDR3aa: CASSQEVFSYEQYF
j_gene: TRBJ2-1; v_gene: TRBV4-2; d_gene: TRBD1; abundance: few; CDR3nt: TGTGCCAGCAGCCAAGGTTCACAGGGGAAGGATGAGCAGTTCTTC; CDR3aa: CASSQGSQGKDEQFF
j_gene: TRBJ1-1; v_gene: TRBV11-2; d_gene: NA; abundance: few; CDR3nt: TGTGCCAGCAGCCTATGGACCCCGGATGGGAGAAACACTGAAGCTTTCTTT; CDR3aa: CASSLWTPDGRNTEAFF
j_gene: TRBJ2-5; v_gene: TRBV5-1; d_gene: NA; abundance: NA; CDR3nt: TGCGCCAGCAGCTCACGGAACCAAGAGACCCAGTACTTC; CDR3aa: CASSSRNQETQYF
j_gene: TRBJ2-2; v_gene: TRBV11-2; d_gene: TRBD1; abundance: NA; CDR3nt: TGTGCCAGCAGCCCCGGGACAGGGGTTGTCCCAACCGACACCGGGGAGCTGTTTTTT; CDR3aa: CASSPGTGVVPTDTGELFF
j_gene: TRBJ1-5; v_gene: TRBV12-3/TRBV12-4; d_gene: TRBD1; abundance: few; CDR3nt: TGTGCCAGCAGTCCTTCCGGGACAGGGAATCAGCCCCAGCATTTT; CDR3aa: CASSPSGTGNQPQHF
j_gene: TRBJ1-2; v_gene: TRBV7-6; d_gene: NA; abundance: NA; CDR3nt: TGTGCCAGCACCGACACGGGGGGTAACTATGGCTACACCTTC; CDR3aa: CASTDTGGNYGYTF
j_gene: TRBJ2-1; v_gene: TRBV19; d_gene: NA; abundance: NA; CDR3nt: TGTGCCAGTAGTATTATAGGCCGATCCTACAATGAGCAGTTCTTC; CDR3aa: CASSIIGRSYNEQFF
j_gene: TRBJ2-1; v_gene: TRBV12-3/TRBV12-4; d_gene: NA; abundance: NA; CDR3nt: TGTGCCAGCAGTTCTTCCTCCGGGGCGAGAGAGGAGCAGTTCTTC; CDR3aa: CASSSSSGAREEQFF
j_gene: TRBJ2-1; v_gene: TRBV24-1; d_gene: NA; abundance: NA; CDR3nt: TGTGCCACCAGTGACAGAGACGGGACTTTAGGGGAATACAATGAGCAGTTCTTC; CDR3aa: CATSDRDGTLGEYNEQFF
j_gene: TRBJ1-1; v_gene: TRBV4-1; d_gene: NA; abundance: few; CDR3nt: TGCGCCAGCAGCCAAGTCTTCGGGATCACTGAAGCTTTCTTT; CDR3aa: CASSQVFGITEAFF